The rows below give T cell receptor beta chains drawn from one sample of a study of OX40 agonist ivuxolimab in advanced cancers. Method: immunoSEQ multiplex PCR; TCRdb's copy keeps in-frame clones and lacks some. This repertoire shows 57,000 or so clones, roughly nine tenths found once; its top ten account for 0.5% to 0.75%. Sequencing was performed on CD4+ or CD8+ T cells sorted from blood, taken in a trial of the OX40 agonist ivuxolimab. Source of these receptors: an adult with an advanced solid tumor such as melanoma, head and neck, liver or kidney cancer. Both conserved end residues are part of each CDR3. Fields, in order: V gene, D gene, J gene, clone size, CDR3 protein, CDR3 DNA. D genes are given only for firm matches. Part of the rows lack a size; the others show once, few, many or a class for expanded clones.

TRBV5-4,-,TRBJ1-1,-,CASSLGGTNTEAFF,TGTGCCAGCAGCTTAGGGGGGACGAACACTGAAGCTTTCTTT
TRBV6-1,-,TRBJ2-3,-,CASSDPAQGSTDTQYF,TGTGCCAGCAGTGACCCGGCGCAGGGGAGCACAGATACGCAGTATTTT
TRBV6-1,TRBD1,TRBJ2-7,-,CASSHTRDRVHEQYF,TGTGCCAGCAGCCACACACGGGACAGGGTCCACGAGCAGTACTTC
TRBV29-1,-,TRBJ1-2,-,CSVEDEADYGYTF,TGCAGCGTTGAAGATGAAGCAGACTATGGCTACACCTTC
TRBV6-6,-,TRBJ1-2,-,CASSYSGDSARGYTF,TGTGCCAGCAGTTACTCGGGGGATTCGGCGCGCGGCTACACCTTC
TRBV7-6,-,TRBJ2-1,few,CASSLDSPSEQFF,TGTGCCAGCAGCTTAGACTCCCCTAGTGAGCAGTTCTTC
TRBV2,-,TRBJ2-1,-,CASSGAVSYNEQFF,TGTGCCAGCAGTGGAGCGGTCTCCTACAATGAGCAGTTCTTC
TRBV15,-,TRBJ2-1,-,CATSRRNEQFF,TGTGCCACCAGCAGAAGGAATGAGCAGTTCTTC
TRBV2,TRBD2,TRBJ2-7,-,CASGSGAIYEQYF,TGTGCCAGCGGTAGCGGGGCTATCTACGAGCAGTACTTC
TRBV30,TRBD1,TRBJ1-2,-,CAYSGQGEGYTF,TGTGCCTACTCGGGACAGGGAGAGGGCTACACCTTC